These T cell receptor beta chains were read from a single sample in a study of T-cell reconstitution after alpha-beta-depleted transplantation in children. In TCRdb, the PCR reads were re-called with MiXCR into one record per CDR3 protein. The sample shows hundreds of thousands of distinct CDR3 sequences, under 15% of them seen only once. This specimen was PBMCs, taken before TCRalphabeta/CD19-depleted stem cell transplant. Every receptor here comes from a girl aged 2-15 years with congenital amegakaryocytic thrombocytopenia, due to receive a stem cell transplant. CDR3s leave out the opening cysteine and the closing phenylalanine or tryptophan.

>TRBV20-1|TRBJ1-5
SARDLGGSSQPQH
>TRBV19|TRBJ1-6
ASSRTGVFTLH
>TRBV24-1|TRBJ1-5
ATSAKGLNQPQH
>TRBV6-1|TRBJ2-5
ASSENALAEETQY
>TRBV20-1|TRBJ2-5
SARVLTGGLETQY
>TRBV7-2|TRBJ2-1
ASSEYVGTPYEQF
>TRBV20-1|TRBJ2-7
SARFPRGEQY
>TRBV14|TRBJ2-7
DSSQEGFSASGSYEQY
>TRBV5-1|TRBJ1-2
ASSKRPGDYGYT
>TRBV12-3/TRBV12-4|TRBJ2-4
ASSLPWDSPLAKNIQY
>TRBV7-9|TRBJ2-1
ASSSRGALDNEQF
>TRBV28|TRBJ2-1
ASSTRAGYNEQF
>TRBV12-3/TRBV12-4|TRBJ2-7
ASSVGAGKY
>TRBV20-1|TRBJ1-3
SARGRGGNTIY
>TRBV7-2|TRBJ2-7
ASSYHQAYEQY
>TRBV5-1|TRBJ2-3
ASSLVRDTQY
>TRBV6-5|TRBJ1-3
ASSLRGQGGNTIY
>TRBV7-6|TRBJ1-1
ASSLGGGARDTEAF
>TRBV5-1|TRBJ2-1
ASSLAPQAGGLGEQF
>TRBV9|TRBJ2-1
ASSVELPSSYNEQF
>TRBV6-1|TRBJ1-1
ASSSRGMNTEAF
>TRBV27|TRBJ2-1
ASSTRLAVYNEQF
>TRBV5-1|TRBJ2-7
ASSLVGTRDEQY
>TRBV14|TRBJ1-1
ASSQVLGTEAF